This T cell receptor beta chain was identified in a study of blood T cell repertoires in COVID-19. Everyone who took part was about 18 to 90 years old, and they came from over 20 US areas. Assignment of participants to cohorts was predicated upon participant-reported clinical history. Cohort 3 donors counted as recovered after two negative PCRs, clearance, or resolved symptoms. CDR3 length equals 16 residues. Germline CDR1 reads MNHEY; CDR2 reads SMNVEV (reference sequence). V was clipped by 4 bases and J by 4 bases; unmatched bases: 11. As processed by the authors: Researchers report that nucleated cell counts were estimated from reference gene primer amplification. Produced via immunoSEQ multiplex PCR; TCRdb's table is partial and in-frame only. D and trimming were read from the DNA, whereas the V and J calls and clone size are those reported in that table. The sample holds more than 150,000 clones, roughly four fifths seen once.

V is TRBV27 and J is TRBJ1-2; TRBD1 agrees at 8 bases. This TCR was recovered from a man aged 40-49 years who had recovered from COVID-19. The sequencing sample was made of PBMCs or T cells enriched from blood (not recorded which). CDR3 DNA sequence: TGTGCCAGCAGTTCCTTTGGACAGGGAGGTGGCTATGGCTACACCTTC. Translation: CASSSFGQGGGYGYTF.